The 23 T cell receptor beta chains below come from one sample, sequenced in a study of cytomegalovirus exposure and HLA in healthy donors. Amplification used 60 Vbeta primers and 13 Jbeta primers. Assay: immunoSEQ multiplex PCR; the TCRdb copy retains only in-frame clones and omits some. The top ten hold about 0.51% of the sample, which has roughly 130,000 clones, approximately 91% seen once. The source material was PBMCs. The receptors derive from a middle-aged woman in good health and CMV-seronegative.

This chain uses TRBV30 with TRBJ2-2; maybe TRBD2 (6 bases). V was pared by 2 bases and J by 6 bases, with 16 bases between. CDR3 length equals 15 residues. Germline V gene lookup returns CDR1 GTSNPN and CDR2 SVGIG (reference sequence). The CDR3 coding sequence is TGTGCCTGGAGTTTGAGGGCCTCGGGGGCCGGGGAGCTGTTTTTT. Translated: CAWSLRASGAGELFF.

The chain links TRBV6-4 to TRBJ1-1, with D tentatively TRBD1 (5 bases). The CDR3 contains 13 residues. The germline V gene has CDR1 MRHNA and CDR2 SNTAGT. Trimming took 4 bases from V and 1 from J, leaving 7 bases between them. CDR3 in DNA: TGTGCCAGCAGTGTTCAGGGGAACACTGAAGCTTTCTTT. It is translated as CASSVQGNTEAFF.

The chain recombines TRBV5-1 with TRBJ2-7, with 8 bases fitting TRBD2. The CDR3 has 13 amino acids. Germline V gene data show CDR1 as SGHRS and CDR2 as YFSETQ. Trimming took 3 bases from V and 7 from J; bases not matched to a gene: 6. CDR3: CASSSGRAGEQYF. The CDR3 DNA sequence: TGCGCCAGCAGCTCCGGGAGGGCGGGGGAGCAGTACTTC. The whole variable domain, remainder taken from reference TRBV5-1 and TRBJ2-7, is KAGVTQTPRYLIKTRGQQVTLSCSPISGHRSVSWYQQTPGQGLQFLFEYFSETQRNKGNFPGRFSGRQFSNSRSEMNVSTLELGDSALYLCASSSGRAGEQYFGPGTRLTVT.

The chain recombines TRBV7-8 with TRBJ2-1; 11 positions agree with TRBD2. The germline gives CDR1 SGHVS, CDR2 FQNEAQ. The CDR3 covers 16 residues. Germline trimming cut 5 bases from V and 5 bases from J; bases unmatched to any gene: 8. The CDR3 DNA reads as TGTGCCAGCAGCCGACAAGGACTAGCGGGTAACAATGAGCAGTTCTTC. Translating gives CASSRQGLAGNNEQFF.

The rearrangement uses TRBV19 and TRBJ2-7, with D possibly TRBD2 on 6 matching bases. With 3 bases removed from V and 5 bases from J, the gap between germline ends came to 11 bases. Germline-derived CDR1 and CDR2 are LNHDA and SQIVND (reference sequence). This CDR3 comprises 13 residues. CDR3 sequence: CASSMTGGDEQYF. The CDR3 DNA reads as TGTGCCAGTAGTATGACCGGGGGTGACGAGCAGTACTTC.

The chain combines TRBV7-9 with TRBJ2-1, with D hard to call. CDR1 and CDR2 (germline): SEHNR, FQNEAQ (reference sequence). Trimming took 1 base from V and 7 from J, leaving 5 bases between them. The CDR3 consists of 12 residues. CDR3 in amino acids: CASSLVSNEQFF. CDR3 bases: TGTGCCAGCAGCTTAGTCTCGAATGAGCAGTTCTTC. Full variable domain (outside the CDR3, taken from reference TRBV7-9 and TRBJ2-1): DTGVSQNPRHKITKRGQNVTFRCDPISEHNRLYWYRQTLGQGPEFLTYFQNEAQLEKSRLLSDRFSAERPKGSFSTLEIQRTEQGDSAMYLCASSLVSNEQFFGPGTRLTVL.

For the CDR3, the DNA is TGTGCCAGCAGACCGTTGGGGCAGCAAAGAGATACGCAGTATTTT. Its translation is CASRPLGQQRDTQYF. The chain is built from TRBV27 and TRBJ2-3; the D gene is possibly TRBD1 (5 bases). This CDR3 is built from 15 residues. Germline V lookup: CDR1 MNHEY, CDR2 SMNVEV (reference sequence). Trimming stripped 6 bases from V and 5 bases from J, with 18 bases between.

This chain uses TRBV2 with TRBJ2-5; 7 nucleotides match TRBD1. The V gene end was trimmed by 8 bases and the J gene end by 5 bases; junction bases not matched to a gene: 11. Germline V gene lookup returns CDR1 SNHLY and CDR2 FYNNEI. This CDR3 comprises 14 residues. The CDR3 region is CASALQGPQETQYF. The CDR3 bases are TGTGCCAGCGCCCTACAGGGGCCCCAGGAGACCCAGTACTTC. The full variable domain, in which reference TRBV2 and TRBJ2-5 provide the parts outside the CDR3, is EPEVTQTPSHQVTQMGQEVILRCVPISNHLYFYWYRQILGQKVEFLVSFYNNEISEKSEIFDDQFSVERPDGSNFTLKIRSTKLEDSAMYFCASALQGPQETQYFGPGTRLLVL.

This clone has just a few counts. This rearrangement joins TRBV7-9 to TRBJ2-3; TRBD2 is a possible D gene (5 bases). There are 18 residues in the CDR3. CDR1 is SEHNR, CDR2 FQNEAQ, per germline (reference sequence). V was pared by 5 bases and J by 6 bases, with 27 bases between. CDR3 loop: CASSPRLPLAMSADTQYF. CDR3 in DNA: TGTGCCAGCAGCCCGCGACTCCCCTTAGCGATGAGTGCGGATACGCAGTATTTT.

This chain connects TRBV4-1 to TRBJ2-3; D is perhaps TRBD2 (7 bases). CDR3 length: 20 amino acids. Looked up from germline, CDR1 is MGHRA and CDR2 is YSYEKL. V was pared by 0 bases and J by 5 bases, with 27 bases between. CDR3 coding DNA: TGCGCCAGCAGCCAAGAAAGGGGGGGGCGGAAGCCGGGATGGAAAGATACGCAGTATTTT. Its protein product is CASSQERGGRKPGWKDTQYF.

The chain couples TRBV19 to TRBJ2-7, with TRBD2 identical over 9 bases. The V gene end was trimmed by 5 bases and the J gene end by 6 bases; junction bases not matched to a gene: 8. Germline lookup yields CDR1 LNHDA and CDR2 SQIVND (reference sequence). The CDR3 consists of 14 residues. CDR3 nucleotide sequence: TGTGCCAGTAGTTTCGCGGGAGGGCCTAGCGAGCAGTACTTC. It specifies CASSFAGGPSEQYF.

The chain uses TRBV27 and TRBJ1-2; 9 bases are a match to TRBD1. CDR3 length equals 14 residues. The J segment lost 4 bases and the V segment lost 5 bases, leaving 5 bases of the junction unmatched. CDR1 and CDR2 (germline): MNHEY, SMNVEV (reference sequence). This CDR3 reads CASSPGQGSYGYTF. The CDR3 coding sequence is TGTGCCAGCAGTCCGGGACAGGGCTCCTATGGCTACACCTTC.

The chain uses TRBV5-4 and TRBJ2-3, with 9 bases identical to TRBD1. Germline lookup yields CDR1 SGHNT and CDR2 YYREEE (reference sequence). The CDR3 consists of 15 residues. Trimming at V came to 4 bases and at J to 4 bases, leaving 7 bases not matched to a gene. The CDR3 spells CASSGYTGGADTQYF. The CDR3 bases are TGTGCCAGCAGCGGCTACACAGGGGGCGCAGATACGCAGTATTTT.

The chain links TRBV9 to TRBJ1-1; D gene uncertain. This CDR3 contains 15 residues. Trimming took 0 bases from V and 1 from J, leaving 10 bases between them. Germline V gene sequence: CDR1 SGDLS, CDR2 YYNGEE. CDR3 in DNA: TGTGCCAGCAGCGTAGAGGCCAACAGGAACACTGAAGCTTTCTTT. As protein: CASSVEANRNTEAFF.

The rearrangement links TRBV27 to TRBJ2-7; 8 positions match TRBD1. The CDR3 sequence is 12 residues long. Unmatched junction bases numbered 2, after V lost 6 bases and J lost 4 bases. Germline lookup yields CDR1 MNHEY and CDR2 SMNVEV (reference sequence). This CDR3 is CASSHRGYEQYF. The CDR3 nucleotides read TGTGCCAGCAGCCACAGGGGGTACGAGCAGTACTTC.

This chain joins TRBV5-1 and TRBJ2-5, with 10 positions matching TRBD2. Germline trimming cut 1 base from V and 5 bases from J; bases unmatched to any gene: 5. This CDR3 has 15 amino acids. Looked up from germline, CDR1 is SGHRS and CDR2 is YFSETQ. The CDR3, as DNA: TGCGCCAGCAGCTTGTCCCTAGCGGGGGCCGAGACCCAGTACTTC. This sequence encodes CASSLSLAGAETQYF.

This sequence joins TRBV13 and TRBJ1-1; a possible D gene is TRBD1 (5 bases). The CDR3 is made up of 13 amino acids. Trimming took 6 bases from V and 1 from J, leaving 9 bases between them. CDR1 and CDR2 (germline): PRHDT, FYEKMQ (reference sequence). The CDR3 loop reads CASSPGQNTEAFF. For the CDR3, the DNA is TGTGCCAGCAGTCCCGGACAGAACACTGAAGCTTTCTTT.

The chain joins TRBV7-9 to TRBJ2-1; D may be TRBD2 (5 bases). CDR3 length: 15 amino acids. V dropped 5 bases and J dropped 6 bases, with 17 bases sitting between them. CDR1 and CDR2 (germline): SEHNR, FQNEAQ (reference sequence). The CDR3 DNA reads TGTGCCAGCAGCGCTCGTGAGGGCCGAATCAATGAGCAGTTCTTC. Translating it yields CASSAREGRINEQFF.

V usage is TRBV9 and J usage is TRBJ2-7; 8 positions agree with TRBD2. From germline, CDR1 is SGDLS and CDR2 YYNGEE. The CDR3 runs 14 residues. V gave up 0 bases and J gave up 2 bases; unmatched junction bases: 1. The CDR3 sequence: CASSVDGRAYEQYF. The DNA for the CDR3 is TGTGCCAGCAGCGTAGACGGGAGGGCCTACGAGCAGTACTTC.

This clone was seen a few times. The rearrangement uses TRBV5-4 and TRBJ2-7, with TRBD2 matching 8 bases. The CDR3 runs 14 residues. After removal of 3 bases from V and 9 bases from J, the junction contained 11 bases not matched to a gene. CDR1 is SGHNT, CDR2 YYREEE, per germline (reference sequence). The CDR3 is CASSSPGLEVSQYF. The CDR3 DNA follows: TGTGCCAGCAGCTCTCCGGGACTAGAGGTTTCGCAGTACTTC. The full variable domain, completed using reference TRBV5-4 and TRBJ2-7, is ETGVTQSPTHLIKTRGQQVTLRCSSQSGHNTVSWYQQALGQGPQFIFQYYREEENGRGNFPPRFSGLQFPNYSSELNVNALELDDSALYLCASSSPGLEVSQYFGPGTRLTVT.

The CDR3, as DNA: TGTGCCAGCAGCAGCGTCTACTCTGGGGCCAACGTCCTGACTTTC. It encodes CASSSVYSGANVLTF. J is TRBJ2-6 and V is TRBV5-4, with unresolved D. CDR3 length: 15 residues. V dropped 4 bases and J dropped 0 bases, with 8 bases sitting between them. Looked up from germline, CDR1 is SGHNT and CDR2 is YYREEE (reference sequence).

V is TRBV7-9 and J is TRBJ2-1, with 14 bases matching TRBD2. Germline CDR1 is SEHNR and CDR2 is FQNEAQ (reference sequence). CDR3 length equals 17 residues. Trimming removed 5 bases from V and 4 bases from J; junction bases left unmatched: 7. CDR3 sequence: CASSPPGLAGAYNEQFF. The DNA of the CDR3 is TGTGCCAGCAGCCCGCCGGGACTAGCGGGAGCATACAATGAGCAGTTCTTC.

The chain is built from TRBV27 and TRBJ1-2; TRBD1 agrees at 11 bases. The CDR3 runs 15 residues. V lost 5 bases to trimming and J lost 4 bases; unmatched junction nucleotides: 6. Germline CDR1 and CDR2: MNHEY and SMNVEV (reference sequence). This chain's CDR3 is CASSPRTGGAYGYTF. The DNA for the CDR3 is TGTGCCAGCAGTCCGAGGACAGGGGGCGCCTATGGCTACACCTTC.